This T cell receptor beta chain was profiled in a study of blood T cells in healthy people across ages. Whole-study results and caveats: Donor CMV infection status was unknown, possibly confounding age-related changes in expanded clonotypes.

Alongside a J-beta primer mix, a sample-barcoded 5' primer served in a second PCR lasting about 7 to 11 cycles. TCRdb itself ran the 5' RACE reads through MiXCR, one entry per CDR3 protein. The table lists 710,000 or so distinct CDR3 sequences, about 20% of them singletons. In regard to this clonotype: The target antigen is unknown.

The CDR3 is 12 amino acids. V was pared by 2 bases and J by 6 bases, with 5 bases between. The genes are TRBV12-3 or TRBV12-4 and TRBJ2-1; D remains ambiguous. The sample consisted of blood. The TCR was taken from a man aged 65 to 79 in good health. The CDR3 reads CASSLRPNEQFF. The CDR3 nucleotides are TGTGCCAGCAGTTTACGACCCAATGAGCAGTTCTTC.